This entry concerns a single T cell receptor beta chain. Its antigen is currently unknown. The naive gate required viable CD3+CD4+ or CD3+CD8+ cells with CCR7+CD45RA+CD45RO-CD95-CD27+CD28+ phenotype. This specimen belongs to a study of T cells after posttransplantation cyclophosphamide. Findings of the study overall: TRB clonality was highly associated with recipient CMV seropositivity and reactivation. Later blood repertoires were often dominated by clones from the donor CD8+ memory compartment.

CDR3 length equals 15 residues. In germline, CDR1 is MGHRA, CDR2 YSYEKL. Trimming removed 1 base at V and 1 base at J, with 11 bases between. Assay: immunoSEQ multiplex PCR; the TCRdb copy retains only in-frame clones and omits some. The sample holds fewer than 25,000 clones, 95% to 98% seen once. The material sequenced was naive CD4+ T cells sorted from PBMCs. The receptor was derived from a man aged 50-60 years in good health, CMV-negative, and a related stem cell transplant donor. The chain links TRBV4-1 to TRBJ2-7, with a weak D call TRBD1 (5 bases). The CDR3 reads CASSQAPTESYEQYF. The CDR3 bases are TGCGCCAGCAGCCAAGCCCCGACAGAATCCTACGAGCAGTACTTC.